These T cell receptor beta chains were read from a single sample in a study of T cells after yellow fever vaccination. TCRdb fed the 5' RACE reads into MiXCR, producing one record per CDR3 protein. The sample holds about 350,000 distinct CDR3 sequences, around an eighth seen once. The sample here was CD4+ T cells sorted from PBMCs, taken 15 days after the yellow fever booster vaccination. These receptors originate from a man in his late teens or twenties who received the YFV17D yellow fever vaccine. Each CDR3 is given with its conserved first and last residue. The D gene is left open where the match is weak. Where a row states a size, it is once, few, many or the class of an expanded clone; other rows omit it.

length | size | J | D | V | CDR3 | DNA
13 | few | TRBJ1-4 | . | TRBV4-3 | CASSRRRNEKLFF | TGCGCCAGCAGTCGGAGGCGTAATGAAAAACTGTTTTTT
16 | . | TRBJ2-3 | . | TRBV7-3 | CASSAGPSTSTDTQYF | TGTGCCAGCAGCGCAGGACCGTCGACTAGCACAGATACGCAGTATTTT
14 | . | TRBJ2-3 | . | TRBV19 | CASSLWTTPDTQYF | TGTGCCAGTAGTTTATGGACTACCCCGGATACGCAGTATTTT
15 | . | TRBJ2-7 | . | TRBV12-3/TRBV12-4 | CASSFQGGLRYEQYF | TGTGCCAGCAGTTTCCAGGGGGGACTACGATACGAGCAGTACTTC
13 | few | TRBJ1-6 | . | TRBV27 | CASSYRVDSPLHF | TGTGCCAGCAGTTATAGGGTTGATTCACCCCTCCACTTT
12 | many | TRBJ1-1 | . | TRBV24-1 | CATRGTNTEAFF | TGTGCCACCAGGGGTACAAACACTGAAGCTTTCTTT
13 | few | TRBJ2-1 | . | TRBV7-3 | CASGDTNSDEQFF | TGTGCCAGTGGGGACACAAATAGTGATGAGCAGTTCTTC
13 | . | TRBJ2-3 | TRBD1 | TRBV6-5 | CASSQLSGQGQYF | TGTGCCAGCAGTCAGCTATCGGGACAGGGGCAGTATTTT
13 | . | TRBJ2-7 | . | TRBV30 | CAWTWGGASEQYF | TGTGCCTGGACATGGGGGGGCGCGTCCGAGCAGTACTTC
13 | few | TRBJ1-4 | . | TRBV20-1 | CSALPGGGEKLFF | TGCAGTGCCTTACCCGGGGGAGGAGAAAAACTGTTTTTT
16 | . | TRBJ2-3 | TRBD2 | TRBV11-2 | CASSPRGGGSTDTQYF | TGTGCCAGCAGCCCCAGGGGCGGGGGGAGCACAGATACGCAGTATTTT
14 | . | TRBJ2-7 | TRBD1 | TRBV6-2/TRBV6-3 | CASRPGTGVNEQYF | TGTGCCAGCAGACCCGGGACAGGGGTTAACGAGCAGTACTTC
11 | few | TRBJ2-5 | . | TRBV20-1 | CSAPAQETQYF | TGCAGTGCCCCAGCGCAAGAGACCCAGTACTTC
14 | few | TRBJ1-6 | . | TRBV20-1 | CSAREWGNNSPLHF | TGCAGTGCTAGAGAATGGGGAAACAATTCACCCCTCCACTTT
12 | . | TRBJ2-5 | TRBD1 | TRBV30 | CAWEQGAQTQYF | TGTGCCTGGGAACAGGGGGCTCAGACCCAGTACTTC
11 | many | TRBJ1-4 | . | TRBV12-3/TRBV12-4 | CASSSNEKLFF | TGTGCCAGCAGTTCAAATGAAAAACTGTTTTTT
16 | . | TRBJ2-1 | TRBD2 | TRBV12-3/TRBV12-4 | CASSLRTSGAHNEQFF | TGTGCCAGCAGTTTAAGGACTAGCGGGGCCCACAATGAGCAGTTCTTC
18 | few | TRBJ2-2 | . | TRBV30 | CAWSIPPSPGASTGELFF | TGTGCCTGGAGTATACCCCCTTCTCCGGGAGCTTCCACCGGGGAGCTGTTTTTT
15 | few | TRBJ2-1 | TRBD1 | TRBV12-3/TRBV12-4 | CASRSQGAIYNEQFF | TGTGCCAGCAGGTCACAGGGGGCAATTTACAATGAGCAGTTCTTC
11 | . | TRBJ2-3 | . | TRBV6-2/TRBV6-3 | CASTDWDTQYF | TGTGCCAGCACGGACTGGGATACGCAGTATTTT
16 | many | TRBJ2-5 | . | TRBV4-3 | CASSQEARVREETQYF | TGCGCCAGCAGCCAAGAAGCGAGGGTCAGGGAAGAGACCCAGTACTTC
14 | . | TRBJ1-3 | . | TRBV19 | CASTQASSGNTIYF | TGTGCCAGTACCCAAGCGAGCTCTGGAAACACCATATATTTT
15 | many | TRBJ1-1 | . | TRBV29-1 | CSVEGVGHSGTEAFF | TGCAGCGTTGAGGGGGTGGGACATTCGGGAACTGAAGCTTTCTTT
14 | few | TRBJ1-6 | . | TRBV20-1 | CSARVPGSNSPLHF | TGCAGTGCTAGAGTGCCAGGGAGTAATTCACCCCTCCACTTT
15 | . | TRBJ2-2 | . | TRBV6-5 | CASSPTWGPGGELFF | TGTGCCAGCAGCCCCACGTGGGGGCCTGGCGGGGAGCTGTTTTTT
14 | many | TRBJ2-2 | . | TRBV20-1 | CSARAPTFSGELFF | TGCAGTGCTAGAGCCCCGACATTTTCCGGGGAGCTGTTTTTT
15 | few | TRBJ1-5 | . | TRBV19 | CASSILHLVGQPQHF | TGTGCCAGTAGTATTCTACATCTAGTGGGGCAGCCCCAGCATTTT
14 | . | TRBJ2-4 | . | TRBV20-1 | CSAEGEIAKNIQYF | TGCAGTGCTGAGGGCGAAATAGCCAAAAACATTCAGTACTTC
15 | few | TRBJ2-1 | TRBD2 | TRBV12-3/TRBV12-4 | CASSDRLAGVEVQFF | TGTGCCAGCAGCGACCGACTAGCGGGGGTAGAGGTGCAGTTCTTC
14 | . | TRBJ2-3 | . | TRBV7-2 | CASSLAPVTDTQYF | TGTGCCAGCAGCTTAGCCCCGGTCACAGATACGCAGTATTTT
12 | . | TRBJ2-7 | . | TRBV29-1 | CSVGGNSYEQYF | TGCAGCGTTGGGGGGAACTCCTACGAGCAGTACTTC
14 | few | TRBJ1-1 | . | TRBV6-6 | CASSSAGEDTEAFF | TGTGCCAGCAGTTCGGCCGGGGAAGACACTGAAGCTTTCTTT
15 | . | TRBJ1-2 | . | TRBV6-7 | CASSYSMHGLCGYTF | TGTGCCAGCAGTTACTCGATGCACGGACTATGCGGCTACACCTTC
14 | . | TRBJ2-5 | TRBD2 | TRBV5-1 | CASSGGLVQETQYF | TGCGCCAGCAGTGGGGGACTAGTGCAAGAGACCCAGTACTTC
13 | . | TRBJ2-7 | TRBD2 | TRBV30 | CAFSGALPYEQYF | TGTGCCTTTAGCGGGGCCCTACCCTACGAGCAGTACTTC
14 | . | TRBJ1-1 | . | TRBV6-2/TRBV6-3 | CASGSQGKVAEAFF | TGTGCCAGCGGTTCCCAGGGGAAAGTTGCTGAAGCTTTCTTT
14 | . | TRBJ2-5 | . | TRBV29-1 | CSVEGPRGRETQYF | TGCAGCGTTGAGGGACCCCGCGGACGAGAGACCCAGTACTTC
14 | . | TRBJ2-3 | . | TRBV9 | CASSVAVGTDTQYF | TGTGCCAGCAGCGTAGCGGTCGGCACAGATACGCAGTATTTT
13 | many | TRBJ2-7 | . | TRBV15 | CATSTGQSDEQYF | TGTGCCACCAGCACGGGGCAATCGGACGAGCAGTACTTC
14 | few | TRBJ2-1 | TRBD2 | TRBV5-5 | CASSLTSGVSEQFF | TGTGCCAGCAGCTTGACTAGCGGGGTTAGTGAGCAGTTCTTC
13 | few | TRBJ1-2 | . | TRBV6-1 | CASSAPWDYGYTF | TGTGCCAGCAGTGCCCCTTGGGATTATGGCTACACCTTC
16 | . | TRBJ2-3 | TRBD1 | TRBV7-2 | CASSPADRSSTDTQYF | TGTGCCAGCAGCCCAGCGGACAGGTCGAGCACAGATACGCAGTATTTT
15 | . | TRBJ2-1 | . | TRBV4-3 | CASSQGQRSYNEQFF | TGCGCCAGCAGCCAAGGACAGCGCTCCTACAATGAGCAGTTCTTC
12 | many | TRBJ1-6 | . | TRBV15 | CATSRDLSPLHF | TGTGCCACCAGCAGAGATCTTTCACCCCTCCACTTT